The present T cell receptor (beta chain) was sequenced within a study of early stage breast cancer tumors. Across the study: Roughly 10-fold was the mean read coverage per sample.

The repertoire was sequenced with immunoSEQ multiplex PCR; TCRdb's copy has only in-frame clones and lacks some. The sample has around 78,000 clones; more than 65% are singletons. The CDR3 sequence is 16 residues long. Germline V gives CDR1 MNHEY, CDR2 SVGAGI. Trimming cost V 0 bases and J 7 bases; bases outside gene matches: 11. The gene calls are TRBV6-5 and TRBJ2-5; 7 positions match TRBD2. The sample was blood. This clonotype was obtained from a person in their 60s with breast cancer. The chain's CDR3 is CASSYSSRLAGGTQYF. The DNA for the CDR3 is TGTGCCAGCAGTTACTCCTCCCGACTAGCCGGGGGGACCCAGTACTTC.